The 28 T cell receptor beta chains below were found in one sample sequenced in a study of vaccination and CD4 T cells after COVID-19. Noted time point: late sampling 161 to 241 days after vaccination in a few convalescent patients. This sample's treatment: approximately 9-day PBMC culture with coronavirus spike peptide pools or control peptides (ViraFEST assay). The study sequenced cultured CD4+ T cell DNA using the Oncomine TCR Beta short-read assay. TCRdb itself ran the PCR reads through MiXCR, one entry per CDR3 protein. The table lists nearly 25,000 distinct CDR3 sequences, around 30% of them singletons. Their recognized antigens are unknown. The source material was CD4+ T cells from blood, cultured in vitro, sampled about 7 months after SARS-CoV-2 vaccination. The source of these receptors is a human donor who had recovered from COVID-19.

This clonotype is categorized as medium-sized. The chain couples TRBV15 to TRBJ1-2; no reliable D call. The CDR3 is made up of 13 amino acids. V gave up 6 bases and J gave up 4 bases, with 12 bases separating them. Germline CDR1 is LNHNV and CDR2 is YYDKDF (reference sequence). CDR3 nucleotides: TGTGCCACCAGGGAGGAAGGGAGCTATGGCTACACCTTC. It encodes CATREEGSYGYTF.

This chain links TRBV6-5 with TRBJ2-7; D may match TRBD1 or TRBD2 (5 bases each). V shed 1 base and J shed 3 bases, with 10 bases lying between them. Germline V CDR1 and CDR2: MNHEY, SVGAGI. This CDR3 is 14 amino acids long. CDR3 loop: CASSYWGSDYEQYF. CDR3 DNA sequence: TGTGCCAGCAGTTACTGGGGGTCGGACTACGAGCAGTACTTC.

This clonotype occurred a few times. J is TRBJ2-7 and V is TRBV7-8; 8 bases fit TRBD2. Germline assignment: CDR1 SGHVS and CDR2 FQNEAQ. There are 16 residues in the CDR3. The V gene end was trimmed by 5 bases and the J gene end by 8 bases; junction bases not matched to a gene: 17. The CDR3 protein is CASSLFPSGTRFKQYF. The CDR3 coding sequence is TGTGCCAGCAGCCTCTTCCCATCCGGGACTAGATTCAAGCAGTACTTC.

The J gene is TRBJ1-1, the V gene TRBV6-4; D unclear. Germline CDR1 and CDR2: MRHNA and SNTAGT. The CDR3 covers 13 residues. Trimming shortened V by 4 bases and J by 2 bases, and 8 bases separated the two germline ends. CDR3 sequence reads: CASSVRTNTEAFF. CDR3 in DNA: TGTGCCAGCAGTGTTCGCACCAACACTGAAGCTTTCTTT.

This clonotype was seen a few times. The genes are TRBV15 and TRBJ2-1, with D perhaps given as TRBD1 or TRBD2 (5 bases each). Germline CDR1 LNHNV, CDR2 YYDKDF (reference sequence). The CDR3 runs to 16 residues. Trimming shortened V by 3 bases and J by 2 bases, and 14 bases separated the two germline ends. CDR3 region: CATSSYGGVPYNEQFF. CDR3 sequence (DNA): TGTGCCACCAGCAGCTATGGGGGAGTACCCTACAATGAGCAGTTCTTC.

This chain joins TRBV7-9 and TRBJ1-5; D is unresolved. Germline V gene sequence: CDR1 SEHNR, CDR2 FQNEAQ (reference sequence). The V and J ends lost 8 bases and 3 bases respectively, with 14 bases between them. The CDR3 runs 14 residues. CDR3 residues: CASGDLNPNQPQHF. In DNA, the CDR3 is TGTGCCAGCGGGGATCTCAATCCCAATCAGCCCCAGCATTTT.

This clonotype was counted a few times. The DNA for the CDR3 is TGTGCCAGCAGCCAAATCCCCGGGACTAGCAACACAGATACGCAGTATTTT. Its protein product is CASSQIPGTSNTDTQYF. This chain uses TRBV7-9 with TRBJ2-3; 9 bases align to TRBD2. Germline values: CDR1 SEHNR, CDR2 FQNEAQ (reference sequence). The CDR3 is made up of 17 amino acids. V dropped 5 bases and J dropped 2; count of bases not matched to a gene: 11.

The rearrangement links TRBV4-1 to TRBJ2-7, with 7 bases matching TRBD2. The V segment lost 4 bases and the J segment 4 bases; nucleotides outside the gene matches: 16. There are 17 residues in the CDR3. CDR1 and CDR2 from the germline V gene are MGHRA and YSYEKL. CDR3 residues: CASSPSPGGISRYEQYF. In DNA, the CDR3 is TGCGCCAGCAGCCCCTCCCCGGGAGGCATTTCCAGATACGAGCAGTACTTC.

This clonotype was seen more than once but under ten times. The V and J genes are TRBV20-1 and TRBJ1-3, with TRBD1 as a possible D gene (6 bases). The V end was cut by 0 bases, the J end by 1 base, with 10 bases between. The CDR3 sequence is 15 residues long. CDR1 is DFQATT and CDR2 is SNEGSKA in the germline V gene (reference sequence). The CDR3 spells CSARDPRGSGNTIYF. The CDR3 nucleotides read TGCAGTGCTAGAGATCCCAGGGGATCTGGAAACACCATATATTTT.

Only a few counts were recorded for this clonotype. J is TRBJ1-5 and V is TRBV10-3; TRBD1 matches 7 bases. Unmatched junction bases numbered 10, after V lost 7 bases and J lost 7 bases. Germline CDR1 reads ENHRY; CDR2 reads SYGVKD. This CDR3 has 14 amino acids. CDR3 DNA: TGTGCCATCAACCGACAGGGAGGCGCCCAGCCCCAGCATTTT. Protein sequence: CAINRQGGAQPQHF.

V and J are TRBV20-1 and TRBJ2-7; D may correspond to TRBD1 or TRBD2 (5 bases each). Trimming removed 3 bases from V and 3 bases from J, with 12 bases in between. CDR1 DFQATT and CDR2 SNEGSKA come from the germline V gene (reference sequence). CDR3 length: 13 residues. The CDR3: CSASPGTGYEQYF. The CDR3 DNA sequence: TGCAGTGCTAGTCCGGGGACGGGCTACGAGCAGTACTTC.

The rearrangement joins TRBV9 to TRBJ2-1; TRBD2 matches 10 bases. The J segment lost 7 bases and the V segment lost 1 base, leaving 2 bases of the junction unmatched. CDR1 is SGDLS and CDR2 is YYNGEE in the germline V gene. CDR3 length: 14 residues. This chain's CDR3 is CASSVLAGANEQFF. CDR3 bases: TGTGCCAGCAGCGTACTAGCGGGAGCAAATGAGCAGTTCTTC.

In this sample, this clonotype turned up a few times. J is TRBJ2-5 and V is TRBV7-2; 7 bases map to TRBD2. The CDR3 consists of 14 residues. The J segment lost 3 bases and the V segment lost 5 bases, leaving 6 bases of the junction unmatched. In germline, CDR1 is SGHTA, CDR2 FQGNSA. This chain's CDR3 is CASSRTREKETQYF. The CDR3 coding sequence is TGTGCCAGCAGCCGAACGCGGGAGAAAGAGACCCAGTACTTC.

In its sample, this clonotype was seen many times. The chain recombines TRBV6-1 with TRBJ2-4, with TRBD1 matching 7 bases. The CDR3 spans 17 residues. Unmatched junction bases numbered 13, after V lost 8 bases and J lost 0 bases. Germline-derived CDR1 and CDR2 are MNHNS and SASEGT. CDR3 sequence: CASGVSGTDLAKNIQYF. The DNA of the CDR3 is TGTGCCAGCGGGGTGTCAGGGACAGACCTAGCCAAAAACATTCAGTACTTC.

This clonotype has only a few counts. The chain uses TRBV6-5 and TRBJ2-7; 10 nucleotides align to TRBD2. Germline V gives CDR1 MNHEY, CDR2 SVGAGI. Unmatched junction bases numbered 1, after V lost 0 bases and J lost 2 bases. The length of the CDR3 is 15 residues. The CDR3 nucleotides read TGTGCCAGCAGTTACTCCGGGACTAGCGCCTACGAGCAGTACTTC. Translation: CASSYSGTSAYEQYF.

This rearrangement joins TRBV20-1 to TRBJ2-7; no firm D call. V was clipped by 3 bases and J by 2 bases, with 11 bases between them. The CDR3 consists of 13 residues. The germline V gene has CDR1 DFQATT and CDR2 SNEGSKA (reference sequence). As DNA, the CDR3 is TGCAGTGCTAGGGCAGGAGAACCCTACGAGCAGTACTTC. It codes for CSARAGEPYEQYF.

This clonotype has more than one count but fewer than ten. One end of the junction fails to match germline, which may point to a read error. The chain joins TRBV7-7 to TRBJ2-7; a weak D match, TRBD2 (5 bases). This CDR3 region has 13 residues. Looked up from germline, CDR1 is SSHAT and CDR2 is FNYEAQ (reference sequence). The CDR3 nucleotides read TGTGCTAGCAGCTTAGTGAGAGGGTACGAGCAGTACTTC. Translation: CASSLVRGYEQYF.

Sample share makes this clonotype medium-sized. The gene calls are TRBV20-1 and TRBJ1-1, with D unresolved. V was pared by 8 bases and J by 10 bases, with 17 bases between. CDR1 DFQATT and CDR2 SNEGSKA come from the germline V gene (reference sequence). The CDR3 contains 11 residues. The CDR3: CSLDANEGAFF. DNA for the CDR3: TGCAGTTTGGACGCAAACGAGGGAGCTTTCTTT.

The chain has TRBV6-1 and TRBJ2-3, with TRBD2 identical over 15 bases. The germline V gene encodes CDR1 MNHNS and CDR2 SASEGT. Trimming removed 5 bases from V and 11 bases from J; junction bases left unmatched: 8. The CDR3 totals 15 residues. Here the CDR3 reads CASSKGLAGGLGQYF. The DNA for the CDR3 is TGTGCCAGCAGTAAAGGACTAGCGGGAGGGCTGGGGCAGTATTTT.

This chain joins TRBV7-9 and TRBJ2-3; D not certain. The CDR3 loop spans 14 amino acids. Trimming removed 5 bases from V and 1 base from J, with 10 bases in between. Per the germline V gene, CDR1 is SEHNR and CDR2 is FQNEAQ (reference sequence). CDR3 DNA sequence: TGTGCCAGCAGCGCTGGTGGGGGCACAGATACGCAGTATTTT. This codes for CASSAGGGTDTQYF.

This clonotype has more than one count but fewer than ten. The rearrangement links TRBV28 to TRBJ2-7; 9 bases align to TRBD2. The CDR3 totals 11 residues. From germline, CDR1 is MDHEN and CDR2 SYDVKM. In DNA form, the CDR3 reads TGTGCTGCGGGAGGGCCCTTCGAGCAGTACTTC. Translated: CAAGGPFEQYF. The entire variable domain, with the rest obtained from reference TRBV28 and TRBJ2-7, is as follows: DVKVTQSSRYLVKRTGEKVFLECVQDMDHENMFWYRQDPGLGLRLIYFSYDVKMKEKGDIPEGYSVSREKKERFSLILESASTNQTSMYLCAAGGPFEQYFGPGTRLTVT.

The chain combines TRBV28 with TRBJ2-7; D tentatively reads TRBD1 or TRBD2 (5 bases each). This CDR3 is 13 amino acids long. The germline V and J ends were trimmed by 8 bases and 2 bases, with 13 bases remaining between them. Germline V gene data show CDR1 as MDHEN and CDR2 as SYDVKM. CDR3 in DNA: TGTGCCAGCGTACGGGGCCAACCCTACGAGCAGTACTTC. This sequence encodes CASVRGQPYEQYF.

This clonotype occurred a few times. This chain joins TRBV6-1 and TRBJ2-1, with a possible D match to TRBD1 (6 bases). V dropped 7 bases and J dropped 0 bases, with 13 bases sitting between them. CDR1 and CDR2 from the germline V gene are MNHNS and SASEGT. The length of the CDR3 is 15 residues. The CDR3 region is CASTRGFSSYNEQFF. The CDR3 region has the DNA TGTGCCAGCACTAGGGGGTTTAGCTCCTACAATGAGCAGTTCTTC.

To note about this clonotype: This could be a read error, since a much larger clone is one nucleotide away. CDR3 sequence reads: CAGSLAWGPNEQFF. Written as DNA, the CDR3 is TGTGCCGGCAGCTTAGCGTGGGGGCCTAATGAGCAGTTCTTC. The gene calls are TRBV7-2 and TRBJ2-1, with D possibly being TRBD1 (6 bases). The CDR3 contains 14 residues. The germline gives CDR1 SGHTA, CDR2 FQGNSA.

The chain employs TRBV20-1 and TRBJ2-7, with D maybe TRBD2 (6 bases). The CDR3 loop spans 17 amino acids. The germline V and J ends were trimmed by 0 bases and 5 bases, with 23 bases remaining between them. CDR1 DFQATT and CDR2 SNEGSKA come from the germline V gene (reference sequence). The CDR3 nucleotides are TGCAGTGCTAGAGATTCCCAGTTGGGGCTAGCGCTGAACGAGCAGTACTTC. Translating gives CSARDSQLGLALNEQYF.

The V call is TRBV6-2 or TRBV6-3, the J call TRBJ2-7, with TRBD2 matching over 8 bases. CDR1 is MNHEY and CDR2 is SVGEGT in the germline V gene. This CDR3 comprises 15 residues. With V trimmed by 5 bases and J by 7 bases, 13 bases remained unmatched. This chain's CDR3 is CASSPRSSGMREQYF. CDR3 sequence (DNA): TGTGCCAGCAGTCCCCGGAGTAGCGGGATGCGGGAGCAGTACTTC.

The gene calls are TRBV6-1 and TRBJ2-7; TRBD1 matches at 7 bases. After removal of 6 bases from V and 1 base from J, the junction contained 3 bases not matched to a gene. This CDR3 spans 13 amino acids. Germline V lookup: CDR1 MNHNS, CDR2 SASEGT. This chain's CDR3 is CASSPGQSYEQYF. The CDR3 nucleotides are TGTGCCAGCAGCCCGGGACAGTCCTACGAGCAGTACTTC.

The CDR3 DNA sequence: TGCAGTGCTAGAGACGGCGACAGGGGAGACGGCAATGAGCAGTTCTTC. This translates into CSARDGDRGDGNEQFF. The chain combines TRBV20-1 with TRBJ2-1, with 8 nucleotides matching TRBD1. CDR3 length equals 16 residues. Germline assignment: CDR1 DFQATT and CDR2 SNEGSKA (reference sequence). V dropped 0 bases and J dropped 6; count of bases not matched to a gene: 10.